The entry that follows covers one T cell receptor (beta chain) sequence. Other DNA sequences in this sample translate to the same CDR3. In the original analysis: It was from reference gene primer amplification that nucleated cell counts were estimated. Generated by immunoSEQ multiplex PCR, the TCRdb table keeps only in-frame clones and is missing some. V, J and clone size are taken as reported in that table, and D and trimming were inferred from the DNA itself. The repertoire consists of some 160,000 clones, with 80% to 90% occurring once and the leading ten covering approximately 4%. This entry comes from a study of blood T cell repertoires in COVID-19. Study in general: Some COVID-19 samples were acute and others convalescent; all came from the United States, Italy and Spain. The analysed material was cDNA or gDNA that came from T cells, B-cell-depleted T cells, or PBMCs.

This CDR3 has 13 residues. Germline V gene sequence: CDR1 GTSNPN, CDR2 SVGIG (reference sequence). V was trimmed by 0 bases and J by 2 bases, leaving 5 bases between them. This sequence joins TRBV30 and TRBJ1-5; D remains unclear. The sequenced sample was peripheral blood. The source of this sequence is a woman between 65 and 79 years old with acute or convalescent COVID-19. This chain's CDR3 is CAWSVRGNQPQHF. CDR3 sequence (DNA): TGTGCCTGGAGTGTACGGGGCAATCAGCCCCAGCATTTT.